Described below is a single TCR beta chain sequence and its context. The antigen is unknown. This specimen comes from a study of tumor-infiltrating lymphocytes in localized non-small cell lung cancer. Study in general: Some samples were collected after neoadjuvant chemotherapy; smokers, never-smokers and several histologies were included. Tumor tissue and non-adjacent uninvolved lung came from each patient.

Libraries were prepared by immunoSEQ multiplex PCR; TCRdb keeps only in-frame clonotypes and omits some of them. The data hold about 8,900 clones, with 60% to 70% observed a single time. The ends lost 1 base at V and 0 bases at J; junction bases unmatched: 7. Germline V gives CDR1 LNHDA, CDR2 SQIVND (reference sequence). The CDR3 has 17 residues. Study conclusions and caveats: IM1 and IM2 tumors showed no difference in T-cell fraction. Different pieces of the same tissue were used for each assay.

The chain has TRBV19 and TRBJ2-3; 7 nucleotides match TRBD2. Sequenced sample: uninvolved lung tissue not adjacent to the tumor. The sequence derives from a human donor with non-small cell lung cancer. CDR3 DNA sequence: TGTGCCAGTAGTATAGGGTCAGCGGGGCGGAGCACAGATACGCAGTATTTT. The encoded protein is CASSIGSAGRSTDTQYF.